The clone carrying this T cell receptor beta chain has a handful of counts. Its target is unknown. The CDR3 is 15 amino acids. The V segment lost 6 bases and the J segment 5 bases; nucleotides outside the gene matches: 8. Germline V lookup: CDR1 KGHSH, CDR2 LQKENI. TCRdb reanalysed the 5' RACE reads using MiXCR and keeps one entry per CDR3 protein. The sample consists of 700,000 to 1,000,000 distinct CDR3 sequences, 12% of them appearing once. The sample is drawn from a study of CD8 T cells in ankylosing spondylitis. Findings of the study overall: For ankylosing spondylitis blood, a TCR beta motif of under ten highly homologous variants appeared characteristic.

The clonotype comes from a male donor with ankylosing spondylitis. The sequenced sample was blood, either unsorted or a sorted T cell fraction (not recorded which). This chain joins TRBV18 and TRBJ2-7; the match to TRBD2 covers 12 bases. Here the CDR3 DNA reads TGTGCCAGCTCCCCCCTGGGACTAGCGGGTAACGAGCAGTACTTC. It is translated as CASSPLGLAGNEQYF.